This is a list of T cell receptor beta chains from one sample in a study of T cells in Graves' hyperthyroidism and ophthalmopathy. Using its own MiXCR run on the multiplex PCR reads, TCRdb lists one record per CDR3 protein. The sample holds under 400,000 distinct CDR3 sequences, about 13% seen once. What was sequenced was blood. Receptors originate from a woman aged 18-29 years with Graves' hyperthyroidism. Both conserved end residues are trimmed from each CDR3.

TRBV28,ASSPSWDRGVGYT
TRBV6-1,ASSAGANGIQY
TRBV6-2/TRBV6-3,ASSYPTRGLKNTGELF
TRBV27,ASSLSALAGGPHEQY
TRBV6-1,ASSAPTGGKNEQY
TRBV28,ASSLSVTYNSPLH
TRBV4-3,ASSQGTGLSGEQY
TRBV2,ASSDPLWRINTEAF
TRBV28,ASSSPGLAGGFTGYNEQF
TRBV3-1,ASSEGLAGGTNTGELF
TRBV11-2,ASSSIKDRLNTEAF
TRBV6-1,ASRTGGRGYGYT
TRBV29-1,SVDGRAEGYT
TRBV27,ASSSGQGMDSPLH
TRBV2,ASSHGPSAYEQY
TRBV5-1,ASSSGSGGTDTQY
TRBV28,ASTIDSYNEQF
TRBV12-3/TRBV12-4,ASTTQRGGAF
TRBV5-6,ASSPGTATYYGYT
TRBV29-1,SVLLIQGGDRPQH
TRBV6-1,ASSSNPPGLAGVDTQY
TRBV12-3/TRBV12-4,ASSLTRIWYNEQF
TRBV7-8,ASSLDPQSSYEQY
TRBV6-2/TRBV6-3,ASRDGGSGNTIY
TRBV20-1,SANKWETQY
TRBV12-3/TRBV12-4,ASSQTEKQY
TRBV15,ATSTRGLYGYT
TRBV30,AWSSEMNQPQH
TRBV5-1,ASSLAGDSNQPQH
TRBV5-1,ASSRTTGELF
TRBV15,ATSRGGTSGSGEQF
TRBV14,ASSQVRGMNTEAF
TRBV5-6,ASSLGQGVNEQF
TRBV27,ASSLSSAFHEQY
TRBV2,ASSGSGAYEQY
TRBV12-3/TRBV12-4,ASNPGRAGGQYNEQF
TRBV18,ASSPQPGNQPQH
TRBV2,ASSEWTSGLTYEQY
TRBV12-3/TRBV12-4,ASSGTSGSQNIQY
TRBV19,ASSISGYSGANVLT
TRBV7-9,ASSLGDGSTDTQY